One sample yielded the 25 T cell receptor beta chains listed below, sequenced in a study of blood T cells in healthy people across ages. For the second PCR, which ran for about 6 to 11 cycles, a sample-barcoded 5' primer and a J-beta primer mix were used. TCRdb re-called the 5' RACE reads with MiXCR, one entry per CDR3 protein. Of 550,000 to 600,000 distinct CDR3 sequences in the sample, 45% to 55% were seen once. Sequenced sample: blood. The receptor source for this set is an elderly man in good health.

The chain recombines TRBV12-3 or TRBV12-4 with TRBJ2-5; D is unclear. This CDR3 region has 14 residues. V shed 3 bases and J shed 3 bases, with 11 bases lying between them. Here the CDR3 DNA reads TGTGCCAGCAGTTTCCGGCAGTATGAAGAGACCCAGTACTTC. Its translation is CASSFRQYEETQYF.

The sample holds a few counts of this clonotype. The V and J genes are TRBV3-1 and TRBJ2-3, with TRBD2 matching 10 bases. The trim removed 6 bases at V and 3 bases at J, leaving 3 bases unmatched. This CDR3 spans 14 amino acids. CDR1 is LGHDT, CDR2 YNNKEL, per germline (reference sequence). DNA of the CDR3: TGTGCCAGCAGGCTAGCGGGAGTAACAGATACGCAGTATTTT. Amino acid sequence: CASRLAGVTDTQYF.

This sequence joins TRBV20-1 and TRBJ2-3, with D perhaps matching TRBD1 (5 bases). Germline loops: CDR1 DFQATT, CDR2 SNEGSKA (reference sequence). The CDR3 spans 12 residues. V was pared by 8 bases and J by 5 bases, with 14 bases between. CDR3 nucleotides: TGCAGTCCCCTAGGGGCGGTAGATACGCAGTATTTT. Its protein product is CSPLGAVDTQYF.

This clonotype was found once. The V gene is TRBV3-1, the J gene TRBJ1-6; D might be TRBD1 (5 bases). CDR1 is LGHDT and CDR2 is YNNKEL in the germline V gene (reference sequence). V was pared by 1 base and J by 8 bases, with 9 bases between. This CDR3 has 14 amino acids. In DNA, the CDR3 is TGTGCCAGCAGCCAAGTCCAGGGTGATTCACCCCTCCACTTT. Translating it yields CASSQVQGDSPLHF.

The chain uses TRBV5-1 and TRBJ2-3; 8 nucleotides match TRBD1. The CDR3 is 15 residues long. CDR1 and CDR2 (germline): SGHRS, YFSETQ. Trimming took 3 bases from V and 2 from J; bases not matched to a gene: 5. The CDR3 bases are TGCGCCAGCAGCTCCGGGACAGGCCACACAGATACGCAGTATTTT. The encoded protein is CASSSGTGHTDTQYF.

On this clonotype itself: At one end the junction does not follow the germline gene, possibly because of a read error. The chain carries TRBV7-7 and TRBJ2-5, with D unresolved. Germline assignment: CDR1 SSHAT and CDR2 FNYEAQ (reference sequence). The CDR3 contains 15 residues. CDR3 amino acids: CASSPPEWGWYEQYF. The CDR3, as DNA: TGTGCTAGCAGCCCCCCCGAATGGGGTTGGTATGAGCAGTACTTC.

The chain joins TRBV20-1 to TRBJ2-1, with D possibly called TRBD1 or TRBD2 (7 bases each). Trimming left V 7 bases short and J 0 bases short, with 16 bases between. CDR1 DFQATT and CDR2 SNEGSKA come from the germline V gene (reference sequence). This CDR3 spans 15 amino acids. The CDR3 region is CSVPRGGSSYNEQFF. As DNA, the CDR3 is TGCAGTGTCCCCAGGGGGGGGAGCTCCTACAATGAGCAGTTCTTC.

The V call is TRBV21-1, the J call TRBJ2-7; the table assigns TRBD2, which was not confirmed against the DNA. The end of the DNA is better explained by TRBJ2-5, so the J call may be wrong. TRBV21-1 is assigned pseudogene status. The CDR3 has 16 residues. The CDR3 sequence: CASSPRASGGAQTQYF. The CDR3 nucleotides are TGTGCCAGCTCCCCCCGGGCTAGCGGGGGGGCACAGACCCAGTACTTC.

This clonotype was observed a few times. The chain uses TRBV2 and TRBJ2-5, with a weak D call TRBD1 (5 bases). V lost 7 bases to trimming and J lost 4 bases, with 13 bases between them. Germline CDR1 is SNHLY and CDR2 is FYNNEI. CDR3 length: 13 residues. The CDR3, as DNA: TGTGCCAGCAACCGCAGGGATCCAGAGACCCAGTACTTC. Translating it yields CASNRRDPETQYF.

This clonotype was detected a few times. The genes are TRBV20-1 and TRBJ2-3, with 8 bases identical to TRBD2. The CDR3 runs 14 residues. In germline, CDR1 is DFQATT, CDR2 SNEGSKA (reference sequence). Losses at the gene ends were 3 bases for V and 2 bases for J; bases not matched to a gene: 4. As DNA, the CDR3 is TGCAGTGCTAGGGTAGCGGGAATCACAGATACGCAGTATTTT. This sequence encodes CSARVAGITDTQYF.

This clonotype was detected only a few times. The chain links TRBV7-2 to TRBJ2-1; 7 bases agree with TRBD2. Looked up from germline, CDR1 is SGHTA and CDR2 is FQGNSA. Trimming cost V 4 bases and J 10 bases; bases outside gene matches: 19. This CDR3 has 17 amino acids. CDR3 coding DNA: TGTGCCAGCAGCTCCCCCCCTGGCGGGAGTGTCTCGGAAGAGCAGTTCTTC. Amino acid sequence: CASSSPPGGSVSEEQFF.

This clonotype appeared a single time. This chain connects TRBV2 to TRBJ2-5; D may be TRBD1 or TRBD2 (5 bases each). The CDR3 has 13 residues. Germline-derived CDR1 and CDR2 are SNHLY and FYNNEI. Trimming removed 6 bases at V and 11 bases at J, with 19 bases between. The CDR3 loop is CASRDSGGQVQYF. The CDR3, as DNA: TGTGCCAGCAGGGATAGTGGGGGTCAGGTGCAGTACTTC.

Points on this clonotype: The junction differs from germline at one of its ends, possibly a read error. CDR3 DNA sequence: TGTGCCAGCAGTTACAGCACCTCTGGGGCCGACGTCCTGACTTTC. Translated, it gives CASSYSTSGADVLTF. The chain uses TRBV6-5 and TRBJ2-6; TRBD1 might be the D (5 bases). The CDR3 has 15 residues. Germline loops: CDR1 MNHEY, CDR2 SVGAGI.

The chain combines TRBV5-5 with TRBJ2-5; D might be TRBD1 (6 bases). The germline V and J ends were trimmed by 1 base and 11 bases, with 21 bases remaining between them. Germline CDR1 SGHKS, CDR2 YYEKEE (reference sequence). The CDR3 covers 15 residues. CDR3 residues: CASSLRQDLNNEQYF. As DNA, the CDR3 is TGTGCCAGCAGCTTGAGACAGGACCTTAACAATGAGCAGTACTTC.

The DNA for the CDR3 is TGTGCCTGGAGCCGGGACAGGGTGCGGTATGGCTACACCTTC. As protein: CAWSRDRVRYGYTF. V usage is TRBV30 and J usage is TRBJ1-2; 9 bases align to TRBD1. Germline V lookup: CDR1 GTSNPN, CDR2 SVGIG (reference sequence). V lost 3 bases and J lost 5; bases outside the gene matches: 7. The CDR3 has 14 amino acids. The variable domain in full, with the rest retrieved from reference TRBV30 and TRBJ1-2, is SQTIHQWPATLVQPVGSPLSLECTVEGTSNPNLYWYRQAAGRGLQLLFYSVGIGQISSEVPQNLSASRPQDRQFILSSKKLLLSDSGFYLCAWSRDRVRYGYTFGSGTRLTVV.

This chain links TRBV30 with TRBJ1-2; 8 nucleotides agree with TRBD1. J was trimmed by 6 bases and V by 4 bases; bases with no gene match: 4. The CDR3 is made up of 12 amino acids. The germline V gene has CDR1 GTSNPN and CDR2 SVGIG (reference sequence). CDR3 protein: CAWTEQGDGYTF. DNA for the CDR3: TGTGCCTGGACCGAACAGGGGGATGGCTACACCTTC.

This chain connects TRBV4-3 to TRBJ2-3; TRBD2 matches 11 bases. The V and J ends lost 3 bases and 6 bases, in that order; junction bases with no gene match: 5. The germline V gene has CDR1 LGHNA and CDR2 YSLEER. This CDR3 region has 15 residues. The CDR3 is CASSHGLAGRDTQYF. The CDR3, as DNA: TGCGCCAGCAGCCACGGACTAGCGGGTAGGGATACGCAGTATTTT.

The chain uses TRBV10-1 and TRBJ2-3, with D maybe TRBD2 (7 bases). Trimming took off 8 bases at V and 13 bases at J, with 25 bases between the two ends. Germline loops: CDR1 WNHNN, CDR2 SYGVQD (reference sequence). The CDR3 totals 14 residues. The CDR3 DNA reads as TGCGCCAGCCAATTGGACAGTAAGCGGGGCCCTGAGTATTTT. Its protein product is CASQLDSKRGPEYF.

The chain couples TRBV7-2 to TRBJ1-5; 7 nucleotides align to TRBD1. This CDR3 is 16 amino acids long. CDR1 and CDR2 from the germline V gene are SGHTA and FQGNSA. The junction had 10 bases not matched to a gene; V was cut back by 5 bases and J by 3 bases. The DNA for the CDR3 is TGTGCCAGCAGCCCCCGTGGACAGGCTTTCAATCAGCCCCAGCATTTT. Translated, it gives CASSPRGQAFNQPQHF.

This clonotype was counted ten times or more. The chain combines TRBV6-5 with TRBJ2-5; tentative D call: TRBD1 (6 bases). CDR3 length: 13 residues. Germline V gene lookup returns CDR1 MNHEY and CDR2 SVGAGI. V was cut by 5 bases and J by 4 bases, with 11 bases left in between. CDR3 nucleotides: TGTGCCAGCAGTGCACAGGGTCGAGAGACCCAGTACTTC. Its protein is CASSAQGRETQYF.

The CDR3 is CSASGGSATKSNQPQHF. In DNA, the CDR3 is TGCAGTGCTAGTGGGGGTTCGGCCACTAAAAGCAATCAGCCCCAGCATTTT. This chain links TRBV20-1 with TRBJ1-5; D might be TRBD1 (5 bases). CDR3 length: 17 amino acids. The V end lost 3 bases, the J end lost 1 base, and 19 bases lay between the germline ends. From germline, CDR1 is DFQATT and CDR2 SNEGSKA (reference sequence).

The rearrangement uses TRBV20-1 and TRBJ2-3; D remains ambiguous. The CDR3 spans 11 residues. Germline-derived CDR1 and CDR2 are DFQATT and SNEGSKA (reference sequence). Trimming shortened V by 2 bases and J by 7 bases, and 7 bases separated the two germline ends. The CDR3 protein is CSARNAHTQYF. CDR3 nucleotides: TGCAGTGCTAGAAATGCCCATACGCAGTATTTT.

V usage is TRBV7-2 and J usage is TRBJ1-6, with TRBD1 identical over 8 bases. J gave up 7 bases and V 5 bases, and 7 bases lay outside the gene matches. CDR1 and CDR2 (germline): SGHTA, FQGNSA. This CDR3 comprises 15 residues. CDR3 residues: CASSNQGARNSPLHF. CDR3 sequence (DNA): TGTGCCAGCAGCAATCAGGGGGCGCGGAATTCACCCCTCCACTTT. Variable domain in full (rest from reference TRBV7-2 and TRBJ1-6): GAGVSQSPSNKVTEKGKDVELRCDPISGHTALYWYRQSLGQGLEFLIYFQGNSAPDKSGLPSDRFSAERTGGSVSTLTIQRTQQEDSAVYLCASSNQGARNSPLHFGNGTRLTVT.

This clonotype has ten or more counts. V is TRBV7-3 and J is TRBJ2-1; tentatively, D is TRBD2 (6 bases). Per germline, CDR1 SGHTA and CDR2 FQGTGA. CDR3 length: 14 amino acids. Trimming removed 3 bases at V and 1 base at J, with 7 bases between. In DNA form, the CDR3 reads TGTGCCAGCAGCTTTGGAGGGTCCTACAATGAGCAGTTCTTC. Protein sequence: CASSFGGSYNEQFF. The variable domain in full, with the rest retrieved from reference TRBV7-3 and TRBJ2-1, is GAGVSQTPSNKVTEKGKYVELRCDPISGHTALYWYRQSLGQGPEFLIYFQGTGAADDSGLPNDRFFAVRPEGSVSTLKIQRTERGDSAVYLCASSFGGSYNEQFFGPGTRLTVL.

V usage is TRBV28 and J usage is TRBJ1-2; D gene uncertain. This CDR3 region has 14 residues. The germline V and J ends were trimmed by 10 bases and 0 bases, with 15 bases remaining between them. Germline CDR1 and CDR2: MDHEN and SYDVKM. Here the CDR3 reads CANQKKGTNYGYTF. Here the CDR3 DNA reads TGTGCCAACCAAAAGAAAGGCACTAACTATGGCTACACCTTC.